This paragraph covers one T cell receptor (beta chain) sequence. Original processing notes: From reference gene primer amplification, estimates of nucleated cell counts were derived. The protocol was immunoSEQ multiplex PCR, while the TCRdb copy is restricted to in-frame clones and leaves out a portion. That table gives V, J and clone size, and the DNA gave D and trimming. The table lists 65,000 to 70,000 clones, about four fifths of them singletons. This sample is part of a study of blood T cell repertoires in COVID-19. Study context: The United States, Italy and Spain supplied acute and convalescent COVID-19 samples. Nucleic acid was either cDNA or gDNA, and it came from T cells, B-cell-depleted T cells, or PBMCs.

The CDR3 extends over 15 amino acids. V shed 6 bases, J shed 4 bases, and the junction held 8 bases outside the gene matches. Germline V gives CDR1 LNHDA, CDR2 SQIVND (reference sequence). This sequence joins TRBV19 and TRBJ2-3; 9 nucleotides line up with TRBD1. The sample consisted of peripheral blood. The TCR sequence derives from a human donor in a cohort sampled during active COVID-19. This CDR3 is CASRLLRDRADTQYF. The CDR3 DNA follows: TGTGCCAGTAGGCTACTGCGGGACAGGGCAGATACGCAGTATTTT.